This T cell receptor (beta chain) stems from a study of T cells after yellow fever vaccination. A single record per CDR3 protein comes from TCRdb applying MiXCR to the 5' RACE reads. Here the sample spans hundreds of thousands of distinct CDR3 sequences, approximately 9% being singletons. V was clipped by 6 bases and J by 7 bases, with 19 bases between them. This CDR3 is 15 amino acids long. CDR1 and CDR2 (germline): DFQATT, SNEGSKA (reference sequence). The chain links TRBV20-1 to TRBJ1-6; no definite D call. Sequencing used PBMCs, obtained on the day of the first yellow fever vaccination. The source of this sequence is a man in his late teens or twenties who received the YFV17D yellow fever vaccine. The chain's CDR3 is CSASGVAVGNSPLHF. The CDR3 coding sequence is TGCAGTGCCTCCGGGGTGGCGGTGGGAAATTCACCCCTCCACTTT.